Included here is one TCR beta chain sequence, with context. The time point: after neoadjuvant nivolumab, at surgical resection. The record originates from a study of neoadjuvant anti-PD-1 for oral cavity cancer. At the level of the study: Patients mostly received three to four biweekly nivolumab doses at 3 mg/kg before surgery.

Clones were read by immunoSEQ multiplex PCR, and TCRdb kept only the in-frame ones, dropping some. The sample lists 35,000 to 40,000 clones, around 38% seen once, with more than 15% in the top ten. The junction had 11 bases not matched to a gene; V was cut back by 6 bases and J by 5 bases. Germline CDR1 and CDR2: SGHNT and YYREEE (reference sequence). The CDR3 is 15 amino acids. This sequence originates from a person aged 35 to 85 with oral cavity squamous cell carcinoma. This sample comprised tumor tissue, obtained after nivolumab (anti-PD-1) treatment. The genes are TRBV5-4 and TRBJ2-5, with TRBD2 matching 9 bases. The DNA for the CDR3 is TGTGCCAGCACTCCCCAGGCGGGGGGGCTGGAGACCCAGTACTTC. Its translation is CASTPQAGGLETQYF. The entire variable domain, with the rest obtained from reference TRBV5-4 and TRBJ2-5, is as follows: ETGVTQSPTHLIKTRGQQVTLRCSSQSGHNTVSWYQQALGQGPQFIFQYYREEENGRGNFPPRFSGLQFPNYSSELNVNALELDDSALYLCASTPQAGGLETQYFGPGTRLLVL.